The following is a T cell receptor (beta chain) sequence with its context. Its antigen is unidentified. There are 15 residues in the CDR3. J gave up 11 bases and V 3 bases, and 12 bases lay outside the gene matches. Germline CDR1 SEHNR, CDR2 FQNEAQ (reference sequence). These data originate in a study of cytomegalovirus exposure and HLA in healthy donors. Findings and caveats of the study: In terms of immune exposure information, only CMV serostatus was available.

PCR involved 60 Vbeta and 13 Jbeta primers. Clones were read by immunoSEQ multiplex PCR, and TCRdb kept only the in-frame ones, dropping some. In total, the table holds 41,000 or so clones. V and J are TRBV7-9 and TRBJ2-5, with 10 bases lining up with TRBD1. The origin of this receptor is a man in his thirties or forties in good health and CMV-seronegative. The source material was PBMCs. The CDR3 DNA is TGTGCCAGCAGCTTGGACCGGGACAGGGGTGGGGAGCAGTACTTC. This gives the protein CASSLDRDRGGEQYF.